The T cell receptor beta chain under discussion was sequenced for a study of response to subunit inactivated influenza vaccine. With 3 bases clipped from V and 4 bases from J, the junction kept 6 bases outside the gene matches. CDR1 is SEHNR and CDR2 is FQNEAQ in the germline V gene (reference sequence). This CDR3 is 16 amino acids long. TCRdb passed the RT-PCR reads through MiXCR, listing each CDR3 protein once. The sample contains about 520,000 distinct CDR3 sequences, 25% of which appear only once. Study-wide findings and caveats: Researchers suggested that each seasonal influenza vaccination recruits few new T cells.

This clonotype showed up just a few times. The target antigen is unknown. The source is a man in his fifties or sixties who received an inactivated influenza vaccine. V is TRBV7-9 and J is TRBJ2-2; TRBD1 matches 9 bases. The sequencing used CD4+ T cells sorted from PBMCs, collected more than 4 days after vaccination. CDR3: CASSLETGGGTGELFF. The DNA for the CDR3 is TGTGCCAGCAGCTTGGAAACAGGGGGCGGCACCGGGGAGCTGTTTTTT.